These 5 T cell receptor beta chains came from one sample sequenced in a study of shared clonotypes between healthy human individuals. Some clones are missing from TCRdb's copy, which holds only in-frame ones; the method was immunoSEQ multiplex PCR. The data show about 2 million clones, 95% seen once. Sequenced: naive CD4+ T cells sorted from blood. The subset was: CD45RA+ positively selected. The receptors here all came from a man younger than 30 in good health.

In regard to this clone: Other nucleotide sequences in the sample specify the same CDR3. The chain joins TRBV30 to TRBJ1-3; unclear D gene. With 3 bases removed from V and 6 bases from J, the gap between germline ends came to 6 bases. Germline V lookup: CDR1 GTSNPN, CDR2 SVGIG (reference sequence). The CDR3 runs 11 residues. The CDR3 coding sequence is TGTGCCTGGAGCGAGGAAAACACCATATATTTT. It is translated as CAWSEENTIYF.

This clone was seen a single time. Germline and junction disagree at one end, which may indicate a read error. The V gene is TRBV4-1, the J gene TRBJ1-2; D is ambiguous. CDR1 is MGHRA, CDR2 YSYEKL, per germline. This CDR3 contains 13 residues. DNA of the CDR3: TGCGCCAGCAGCCAAATGAACATAGGTGGCCACACCTTC. Its protein is CASSQMNIGGHTF.

This chain uses TRBV12-5 with TRBJ2-2; D tentatively fits TRBD1 or TRBD2 (5 bases each). Deletions cut 7 bases from V and 3 bases from J, with 12 bases between. Germline values: CDR1 LGHNT, CDR2 FRNRAP. There are 14 residues in the CDR3. The CDR3 DNA reads TGTGCTAGTGCCACGATGGGGGACACCGGGGAGCTGTTTTTT. This sequence encodes CASATMGDTGELFF. The full variable domain, its missing parts supplied by reference TRBV12-5 and TRBJ2-2, is DARVTQTPRHKVTEMGQEVTMRCQPILGHNTVFWYRQTMMQGLELLAYFRNRAPLDDSGMPKDRFSAEMPDATLATLKIQPSEPRDSAVYFCASATMGDTGELFFGEGSRLTVL.

CDR3 loop: CASSGQGIWGQETQYF. As DNA, the CDR3 is TGTGCCAGCTCCGGACAGGGGATTTGGGGCCAAGAGACCCAGTACTTC. V and J are TRBV2 and TRBJ2-5; 9 nucleotides line up with TRBD1. The V and J ends lost 8 bases and 1 base, in that order; junction bases with no gene match: 11. The germline V gene has CDR1 SNHLY and CDR2 FYNNEI. The CDR3 covers 16 residues.

This chain joins TRBV4-1 and TRBJ2-5; D may match TRBD1 or TRBD2 (6 bases each). From germline, CDR1 is MGHRA and CDR2 YSYEKL. The CDR3 consists of 18 residues. V lost 1 base, J lost 4 bases, and 22 bases lay in between. CDR3 loop: CASSQGGAIIGPPETQYF. In DNA form, the CDR3 reads TGCGCCAGCAGCCAAGGGGGGGCGATCATAGGACCGCCAGAGACCCAGTACTTC.